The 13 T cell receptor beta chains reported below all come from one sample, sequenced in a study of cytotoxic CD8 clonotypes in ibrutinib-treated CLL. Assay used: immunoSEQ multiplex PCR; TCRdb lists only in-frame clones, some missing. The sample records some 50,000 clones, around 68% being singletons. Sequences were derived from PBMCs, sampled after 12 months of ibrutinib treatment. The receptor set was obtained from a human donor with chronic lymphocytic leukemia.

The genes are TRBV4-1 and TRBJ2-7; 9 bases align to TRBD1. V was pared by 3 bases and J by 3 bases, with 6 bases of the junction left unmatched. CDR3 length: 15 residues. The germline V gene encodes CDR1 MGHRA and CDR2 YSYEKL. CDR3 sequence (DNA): TGCGCCAGCAGCCATTATGGGACAGGGAGCTACGAGCAGTACTTC. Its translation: CASSHYGTGSYEQYF.

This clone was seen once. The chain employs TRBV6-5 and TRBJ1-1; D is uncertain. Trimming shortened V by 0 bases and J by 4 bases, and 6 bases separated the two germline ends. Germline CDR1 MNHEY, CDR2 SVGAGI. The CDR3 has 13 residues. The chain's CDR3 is CASSYSSRTEAFF. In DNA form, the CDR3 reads TGTGCCAGCAGTTACTCGAGTCGCACTGAAGCTTTCTTT.

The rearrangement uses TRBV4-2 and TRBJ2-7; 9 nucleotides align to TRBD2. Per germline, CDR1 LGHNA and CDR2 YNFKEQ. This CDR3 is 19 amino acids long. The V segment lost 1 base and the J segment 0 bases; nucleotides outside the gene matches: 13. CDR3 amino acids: CASSQASSSGVPSSYEQYF. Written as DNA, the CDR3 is TGTGCCAGCAGCCAAGCGTCGTCTAGCGGGGTCCCTAGCTCCTACGAGCAGTACTTC.

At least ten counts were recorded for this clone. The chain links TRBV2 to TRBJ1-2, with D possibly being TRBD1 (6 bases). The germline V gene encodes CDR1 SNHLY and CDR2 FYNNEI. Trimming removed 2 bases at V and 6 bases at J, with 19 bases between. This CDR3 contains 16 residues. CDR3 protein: CASSEFGGGKHDGYTF. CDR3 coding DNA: TGTGCCAGCAGTGAATTTGGGGGCGGGAAGCATGATGGCTACACCTTC.

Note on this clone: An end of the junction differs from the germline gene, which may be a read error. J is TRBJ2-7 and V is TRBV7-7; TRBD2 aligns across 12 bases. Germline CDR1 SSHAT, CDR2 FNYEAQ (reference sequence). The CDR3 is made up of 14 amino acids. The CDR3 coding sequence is TGTGCTAGCAGCCCCCGACTAGCGGGGGTTGAGCAGTACTTC. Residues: CASSPRLAGVEQYF. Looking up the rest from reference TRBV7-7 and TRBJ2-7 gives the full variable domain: GAGVSQSPRYKVTKRGQDVTLRCDPISSHATLYWYQQALGQGPEFLTYFNYEAQPDKSGLPSDRFSAERPEGSISTLTIQRTEQRDSAMYRCASSPRLAGVEQYFGPGTRLTVT.

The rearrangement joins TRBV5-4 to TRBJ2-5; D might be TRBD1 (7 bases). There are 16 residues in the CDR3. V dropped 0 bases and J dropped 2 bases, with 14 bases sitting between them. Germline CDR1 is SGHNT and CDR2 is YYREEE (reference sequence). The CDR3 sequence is CASSLAGGQTQETQYF. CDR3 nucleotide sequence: TGTGCCAGCAGCTTGGCCGGGGGACAGACGCAAGAGACCCAGTACTTC.

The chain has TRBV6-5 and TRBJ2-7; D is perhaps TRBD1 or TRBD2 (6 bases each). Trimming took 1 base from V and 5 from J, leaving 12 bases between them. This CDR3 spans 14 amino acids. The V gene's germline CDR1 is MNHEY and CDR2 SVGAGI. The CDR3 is CASSYFGGEDEQYF. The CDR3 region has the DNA TGTGCCAGCAGTTACTTCGGGGGCGAGGACGAGCAGTACTTC.

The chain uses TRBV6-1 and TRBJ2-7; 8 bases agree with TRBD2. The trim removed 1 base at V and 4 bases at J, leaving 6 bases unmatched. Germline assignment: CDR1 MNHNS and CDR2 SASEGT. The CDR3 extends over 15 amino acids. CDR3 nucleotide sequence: TGTGCCAGCAGTGAAGGGGGACTAGTTCTGTACGAGCAGTACTTC. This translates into CASSEGGLVLYEQYF.

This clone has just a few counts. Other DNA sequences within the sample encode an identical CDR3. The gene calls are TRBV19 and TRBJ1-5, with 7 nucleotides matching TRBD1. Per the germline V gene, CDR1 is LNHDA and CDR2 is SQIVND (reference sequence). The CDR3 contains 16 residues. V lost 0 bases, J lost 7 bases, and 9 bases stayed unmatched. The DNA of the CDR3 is TGTGCCAGTAGTATAGAACTGACAGGGATACTACAGCCCCAGCATTTT. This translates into CASSIELTGILQPQHF.

The CDR3 region has the DNA TGTGCCAGTAGTTATTCGGGACTCGAGAGCTCCTACGAGCAGTACTTC. Protein: CASSYSGLESSYEQYF. The chain combines TRBV19 with TRBJ2-7, with D possibly being TRBD2 (6 bases). The V end lost 5 bases, the J end lost 0 bases, and 17 bases lay between the germline ends. The germline V gene encodes CDR1 LNHDA and CDR2 SQIVND (reference sequence). This CDR3 region has 16 residues.

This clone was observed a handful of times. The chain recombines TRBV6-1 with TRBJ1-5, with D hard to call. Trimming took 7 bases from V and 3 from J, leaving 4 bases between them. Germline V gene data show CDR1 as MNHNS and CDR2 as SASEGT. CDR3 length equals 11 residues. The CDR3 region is CASMNNQPQHF. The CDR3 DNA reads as TGTGCCAGCATGAACAATCAGCCCCAGCATTTT.

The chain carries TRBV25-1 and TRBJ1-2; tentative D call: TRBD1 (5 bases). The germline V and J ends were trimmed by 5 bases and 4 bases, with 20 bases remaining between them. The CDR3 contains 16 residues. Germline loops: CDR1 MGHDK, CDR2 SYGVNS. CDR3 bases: TGTGCCAGCAGTCCATGGGGGGGGGATAGGACCTATGGCTACACCTTC. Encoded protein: CASSPWGGDRTYGYTF.

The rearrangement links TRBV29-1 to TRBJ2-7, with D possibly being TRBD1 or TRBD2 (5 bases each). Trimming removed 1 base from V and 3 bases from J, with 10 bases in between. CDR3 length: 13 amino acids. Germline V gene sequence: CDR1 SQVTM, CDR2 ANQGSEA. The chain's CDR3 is CSVEGGADYEQYF. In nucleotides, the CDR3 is TGCAGCGTTGAAGGAGGGGCGGACTACGAGCAGTACTTC.